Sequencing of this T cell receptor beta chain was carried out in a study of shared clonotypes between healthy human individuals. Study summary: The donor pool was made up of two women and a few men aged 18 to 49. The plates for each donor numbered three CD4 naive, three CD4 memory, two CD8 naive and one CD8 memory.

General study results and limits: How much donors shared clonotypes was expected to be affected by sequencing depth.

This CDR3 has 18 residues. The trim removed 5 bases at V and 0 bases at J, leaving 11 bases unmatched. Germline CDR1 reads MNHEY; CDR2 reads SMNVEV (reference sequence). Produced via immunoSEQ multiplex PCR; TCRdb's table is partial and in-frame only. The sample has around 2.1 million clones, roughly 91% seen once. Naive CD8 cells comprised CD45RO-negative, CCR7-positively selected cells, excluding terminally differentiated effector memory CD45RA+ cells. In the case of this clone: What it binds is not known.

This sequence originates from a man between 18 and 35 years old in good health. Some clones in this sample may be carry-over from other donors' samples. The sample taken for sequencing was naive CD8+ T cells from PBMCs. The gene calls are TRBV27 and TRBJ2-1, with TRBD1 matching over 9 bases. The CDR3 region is CASSPSGTGYGSYNEQFF. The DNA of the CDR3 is TGTGCCAGCAGTCCCTCCGGGACAGGGTACGGCTCCTACAATGAGCAGTTCTTC.